One sample yielded the 7 T cell receptor beta chains listed below, sequenced in a study of blood T cells in healthy people across ages. A second PCR, run for 7 to 11 cycles, used a sample-barcoded 5' primer plus a J-beta primer mix. TCRdb re-called the 5' RACE reads through MiXCR, storing one row per CDR3 protein. The sample contains fewer than 1.5 million distinct CDR3 sequences, 42% of which appear only once. The sample consisted of blood. These receptors all stem from a woman between 18 and 29 years old in good health.

The gene calls are TRBV20-1 and TRBJ2-4; D is unresolved. The last part of the DNA fits TRBJ2-7 better; the J call may be wrong. This CDR3 is 12 amino acids long. Per germline, CDR1 DFQATT and CDR2 SNEGSKA (reference sequence). The CDR3, as DNA: TGCAGTGCTAGTCCTCCCCCCTACGAGCAGTACTTC. Its protein is CSASPPPYEQYF.

The chain has TRBV6-6 and TRBJ1-2, with 9 bases fitting TRBD1. Unmatched junction bases numbered 7, after V lost 2 bases and J lost 6 bases. The germline gives CDR1 MNHNY, CDR2 SVGAGI (reference sequence). The CDR3 has 15 residues. CDR3 in amino acids: CASSYVDRGLDGYTF. The CDR3 bases are TGTGCCAGCAGTTACGTTGACAGGGGGTTGGATGGCTACACCTTC.

J is TRBJ2-3 and V is TRBV6-1, with 7 positions matching TRBD2. Germline-derived CDR1 and CDR2 are MNHNS and SASEGT. The length of the CDR3 is 15 residues. V was pared by 7 bases and J by 2 bases, with 9 bases of the junction left unmatched. CDR3 DNA sequence: TGTGCCAGCAAAAGGAGCGGGGCTAACACAGATACGCAGTATTTT. Its translation: CASKRSGANTDTQYF.

V gene TRBV6-1 combines with J gene TRBJ2-7; TRBD1 aligns across 8 bases. The better agreement between TRBJ2-5 and the DNA end casts doubt on the J call. Per the germline V gene, CDR1 is MNHNS and CDR2 is SASEGT. The CDR3 is made up of 15 amino acids. The CDR3 reads CASSEVPRDRETQYF. For the CDR3, the DNA is TGTGCCAGCAGTGAAGTTCCCCGGGACAGGGAGACCCAGTACTTC.

The sample holds a few counts of this clonotype. This rearrangement joins TRBV29-1 to TRBJ2-7; D possibly matches TRBD1 or TRBD2 (5 bases each). The germline CDR1 and CDR2 sequences are SQVTM and ANQGSEA. V was trimmed by 2 bases and J by 9 bases, leaving 11 bases between them. The CDR3 is 11 amino acids. CDR3 nucleotide sequence: TGCAGCGTTGAATCGGGGCGCGGGCAGTACTTC. Residues: CSVESGRGQYF.

The chain carries TRBV7-8 and TRBJ2-7; D unclear. Per germline, CDR1 SGHVS and CDR2 FQNEAQ. With 1 base removed from V and 4 bases from J, the gap between germline ends came to 11 bases. The CDR3 contains 14 residues. For the CDR3, the DNA is TGTGCCAGCAGCTTAGGGGAAGAAGGGTACGAGCAGTACTTC. The encoded protein is CASSLGEEGYEQYF. Full variable domain (rest looked up from reference TRBV7-8 and TRBJ2-7): GAGVSQSPRYKVAKRGQDVALRCDPISGHVSLFWYQQALGQGPEFLTYFQNEAQLDKSGLPSDRFFAERPEGSVSTLKIQRTQQEDSAVYLCASSLGEEGYEQYFGPGTRLTVT.

The rearrangement joins TRBV27 to TRBJ1-6, with 9 bases lining up with TRBD1. The V gene's germline CDR1 is MNHEY and CDR2 SMNVEV (reference sequence). The V gene end was trimmed by 7 bases and the J gene end by 7 bases; junction bases not matched to a gene: 5. This CDR3 has 14 residues. The CDR3 DNA reads as TGTGCCAGCAATCCTGGGACAGGGAATTCACCCCTCCACTTT. Translating gives CASNPGTGNSPLHF.